One and the same sample provided the 9 T cell receptor beta chains below, sequenced in a study of vaccination and CD4 T cells after COVID-19. Treatment described: approximately 10-day PBMC culture with coronavirus spike peptide pools or control peptides (ViraFEST assay). Gathering of the CD4+ T cells, from the unexposed donor, took place before the COVID-19 pandemic (2011-2018). Which antigens these TCRs recognize remains unknown. Oncomine TCR Beta short-read sequencing was applied to DNA from cultured CD4+ T cells. TCRdb fed the PCR reads into MiXCR, producing one record per CDR3 protein. The table has about 5,600 distinct CDR3 sequences, roughly 44% seen once; the top ten hold around 35%. The sequenced sample was CD4+ T cells from blood, cultured in vitro. These receptors came from a human donor in good health.

The chain employs TRBV5-4 and TRBJ1-1; TRBD1 agrees at 7 bases. The CDR3 sequence is 14 residues long. V trimming: 2 bases; J trimming: 2 bases; junction bases outside the gene matches: 3. The germline V gene has CDR1 SGHNT and CDR2 YYREEE (reference sequence). The CDR3, as DNA: TGTGCCAGCAGCTTACAGGGGAGTAACACTGAAGCTTTCTTT. This sequence encodes CASSLQGSNTEAFF.

This chain connects TRBV11-2 to TRBJ2-5; the match to TRBD2 covers 8 bases. Germline-derived CDR1 and CDR2 are SGHAT and FQNNGV. The CDR3 consists of 15 residues. V shed 2 bases and J 2 bases; nucleotides not matched to a gene: 4. Here the CDR3 reads CASSLSSGPQETQYF. The CDR3 bases are TGTGCCAGCAGCTTATCTAGCGGGCCGCAAGAGACCCAGTACTTC.

The chain couples TRBV5-8 to TRBJ2-5, with a weak D call TRBD2 (7 bases). This CDR3 region has 15 residues. V was shortened by 2 bases and J by 3 bases, with 14 bases between the two germline ends. Germline assignment: CDR1 SGHTS and CDR2 YDEGEE. The CDR3 loop is CASSFLRGGEETQYF. CDR3 DNA: TGTGCCAGCAGCTTCCTAAGGGGGGGGGAAGAGACCCAGTACTTC. Looking up the rest from reference TRBV5-8 and TRBJ2-5 gives the full variable domain: EAGVTQSPTHLIKTRGQQATLRCSPISGHTSVYWYQQALGLGLQFLLWYDEGEERNRGNFPPRFSGRQFPNYSSELNVNALELEDSALYLCASSFLRGGEETQYFGPGTRLLVL.

This clonotype has only a few counts. The J gene is TRBJ1-6, the V gene TRBV20-1; D gene unclear. There are 15 residues in the CDR3. The V end lost 0 bases, the J end lost 6 bases, and 12 bases lay between the germline ends. Germline CDR1 and CDR2: DFQATT and SNEGSKA (reference sequence). The chain's CDR3 is CSARDRRVGNSPLHF. The CDR3 DNA is TGCAGTGCTAGAGATAGAAGGGTGGGTAATTCACCCCTCCACTTT.

The chain combines TRBV7-9 with TRBJ1-4; D is ambiguous. Trimming pared 5 bases from V and 7 bases from J, leaving 8 bases between. Germline loops: CDR1 SEHNR, CDR2 FQNEAQ (reference sequence). CDR3 length equals 12 residues. The CDR3 is CASSPWGEKLFF. The CDR3 coding sequence is TGTGCCAGCAGCCCCTGGGGTGAAAAACTGTTTTTT.

This chain links TRBV6-5 with TRBJ1-1, with D unclear. Trimming left V 4 bases short and J 3 bases short, with 15 bases between. There are 15 residues in the CDR3. CDR1 and CDR2 (germline): MNHEY, SVGAGI. The CDR3 DNA reads as TGTGCCAGCAGTTCCGCGGCTGGTCGTTACACTGAAGCTTTCTTT. This sequence encodes CASSSAAGRYTEAFF.

V and J are TRBV6-1 and TRBJ1-1; TRBD1 agrees at 7 bases. The ends lost 4 bases at V and 1 base at J; junction bases unmatched: 3. From germline, CDR1 is MNHNS and CDR2 SASEGT. The CDR3 extends over 14 amino acids. CDR3 sequence (DNA): TGTGCCAGCAGTGGGGGACAGCCGAACACTGAAGCTTTCTTT. The encoded protein is CASSGGQPNTEAFF.

The rearrangement joins TRBV6-2 or TRBV6-3 to TRBJ2-1; D could derive from TRBD1 or TRBD2 (5 bases each). The CDR3 extends over 16 amino acids. The V end was cut by 6 bases, the J end by 6 bases, with 21 bases between. Germline V gene lookup returns CDR1 MNHEY and CDR2 SVGEGT. CDR3 nucleotides: TGTGCCAGCAGAACCGCCGGGACGAGTGGACCCAATGAGCAGTTCTTC. It translates to CASRTAGTSGPNEQFF.

V and J are TRBV19 and TRBJ2-3; D ambiguous. V lost 1 base, J lost 6 bases, and 8 bases lay in between. Germline V lookup: CDR1 LNHDA, CDR2 SQIVND (reference sequence). The CDR3 totals 13 residues. The CDR3 loop is CASSIGPDDTQYF. The CDR3 DNA is TGTGCCAGTAGTATAGGGCCGGACGATACGCAGTATTTT.